This T cell receptor (beta chain) came from a study of cytomegalovirus exposure and HLA in healthy donors. Study-wide results and limits: Accurate predictions that matched the HLA-A and HLA-B alleles of most subjects were reportedly made from TCR beta sequences.

Per germline, CDR1 SGDLS and CDR2 YYNGEE. The CDR3 extends over 13 amino acids. Trimming took 0 bases from V and 5 from J, leaving 8 bases between them. This clone was detected only a few times. Its specificity is unknown. PCR involved 60 Vbeta and 13 Jbeta primers. Measured with immunoSEQ multiplex PCR; TCRdb has only the in-frame clones, and not every one. The sample lists 85,000 to 120,000 clones, roughly four fifths occurring once. Unrecorded immune exposures were likely, despite nominal health at sampling. Sequencing input: PBMCs. The TCR was taken from a male donor in good health and CMV-seropositive. This chain joins TRBV9 and TRBJ1-1, with D hard to call. The CDR3 loop is CASSVATTTEAFF. CDR3 coding DNA: TGTGCCAGCAGCGTAGCTACGACAACTGAAGCTTTCTTT.